The next 19 T cell receptor beta chains were all read from a single sample in a study of patients and donors after allogeneic stem cell transplantation. From the RT-PCR reads, TCRdb called clonotypes with MiXCR, one entry per CDR3 protein. Of about 960,000 distinct CDR3 sequences listed, over 15% are singletons. Material for sequencing was blood, either unsorted or a sorted T cell fraction (not recorded which). All receptors come from a human donor who was either an allogeneic HSCT recipient or a stem cell or donor lymphocyte infusion donor (not recorded which). It is not recorded whose cells these are; they may come from a transplant donor.

This clonotype was counted between two and nine times. This sequence joins TRBV20-1 and TRBJ1-1, with D possibly being TRBD1 (6 bases). The CDR3 covers 15 residues. The ends were cut back, 0 bases at V and 6 bases at J, with 17 bases in the middle. Germline CDR1 is DFQATT and CDR2 is SNEGSKA (reference sequence). The CDR3: CSARDSRQGTPEAFF. The CDR3 DNA sequence: TGCAGTGCTAGAGATTCGAGGCAGGGGACCCCTGAAGCTTTCTTT.

This clonotype was observed many times. The V and J genes are TRBV12-3 or TRBV12-4 and TRBJ1-3; the match to TRBD1 covers 10 bases. The J segment lost 3 bases and the V segment lost 5 bases, leaving 4 bases of the junction unmatched. The CDR3 totals 15 residues. The DNA for the CDR3 is TGTGCCAGCAGTCTGGGACAGGGGAGTGGAAACACCATATATTTT. This translates into CASSLGQGSGNTIYF.

J is TRBJ1-1 and V is TRBV25-1; D not resolved. This CDR3 region has 14 residues. V shed 4 bases and J shed 1 base, with 10 bases lying between them. Germline V gene lookup returns CDR1 MGHDK and CDR2 SYGVNS. The CDR3 region is CASSGSTENTEAFF. The CDR3 DNA reads TGTGCCAGCAGTGGGAGTACAGAGAACACTGAAGCTTTCTTT.

This clonotype has ten or more counts. The chain recombines TRBV7-6 with TRBJ1-4; D is undetermined. CDR3 length equals 13 residues. Between the trimmed V and J ends, which lost 5 bases and 5 bases, there was a span of 9 bases. Germline lookup yields CDR1 SGHVS and CDR2 FNYEAQ. The DNA for the CDR3 is TGTGCCAGCAGCAGGGAATTGAATGAAAAACTGTTTTTT. This gives the protein CASSRELNEKLFF.

The DNA for the CDR3 is TGTGCCAGCAGTACAGGGGTCGGAAATTCACCCCTCCACTTT. Amino acids: CASSTGVGNSPLHF. V and J are TRBV28 and TRBJ1-6, with 7 bases identical to TRBD1. The CDR3 runs 14 residues. From germline, CDR1 is MDHEN and CDR2 SYDVKM. Trimming removed 5 bases from V and 7 bases from J; junction bases left unmatched: 5.

This clonotype was seen only a few times. CDR3 sequence reads: CASSRTGRYNEQFF. CDR3 in DNA: TGTGCCAGCAGTAGGACAGGGAGATACAATGAGCAGTTCTTC. The chain is built from TRBV12-3 or TRBV12-4 and TRBJ2-1; 8 nucleotides match TRBD1. This CDR3 has 14 residues. Trimming took 5 bases from V and 4 from J; bases not matched to a gene: 4.

The chain couples TRBV7-8 to TRBJ2-1; a weak D match, TRBD1 (6 bases). The CDR3 is 15 residues long. CDR1 is SGHVS, CDR2 FQNEAQ, per germline. The germline V and J ends were trimmed by 2 bases and 3 bases, with 11 bases remaining between them. The CDR3 protein is CASSLRDTLYNEQFF. CDR3 nucleotides: TGTGCCAGCAGCTTAAGGGACACCCTCTACAATGAGCAGTTCTTC.

This sequence joins TRBV4-2 and TRBJ2-3, with 11 bases identical to TRBD2. J lost 5 bases, V lost 0 bases, and 7 bases had no gene match. CDR1 and CDR2 (germline): LGHNA, YNFKEQ. CDR3 length equals 17 residues. Here the CDR3 reads CASSQDTSGSNKDTQYF. DNA of the CDR3: TGTGCCAGCAGCCAAGACACTAGCGGGAGTAATAAAGATACGCAGTATTTT.

The V and J genes are TRBV6-2 or TRBV6-3 and TRBJ2-7, with D possibly matching TRBD1 (6 bases). The CDR3 is made up of 14 amino acids. Germline V gives CDR1 MNHEY, CDR2 SVGEGT. The germline V and J ends were trimmed by 2 bases and 2 bases, with 10 bases remaining between them. The CDR3 spells CASSYAQGPYEQYF. The CDR3 DNA reads as TGTGCCAGCAGTTACGCCCAGGGGCCCTACGAGCAGTACTTC.

V gene TRBV10-2 combines with J gene TRBJ1-1; D possibly corresponds to TRBD1 (6 bases). Trimming stripped 7 bases from V and 1 base from J, with 7 bases between. This CDR3 comprises 12 residues. Germline V gives CDR1 WSHSY, CDR2 SAAADI. This chain's CDR3 is CASTQGNTEAFF. The CDR3 DNA is TGCGCCAGCACACAGGGGAACACTGAAGCTTTCTTT.

This clonotype was recorded a few times. CDR3 nucleotides: TGTGCCAGCAGTTTTAGGGACCTCCGGGCAAACACTGAAGCTTTCTTT. Its protein product is CASSFRDLRANTEAFF. This chain connects TRBV12-3 or TRBV12-4 to TRBJ1-1; maybe TRBD1 (5 bases). The CDR3 is 16 residues long. The V gene lost 3 bases and the J gene lost 2 bases, with 16 bases spanning the gap.

This sequence joins TRBV20-1 and TRBJ1-4; TRBD1 aligns across 10 bases. The CDR3 totals 14 residues. Germline loops: CDR1 DFQATT, CDR2 SNEGSKA (reference sequence). V shed 3 bases and J 4 bases; nucleotides not matched to a gene: 2. The CDR3 protein is CSARGQGSNEKLFF. The CDR3 DNA follows: TGCAGTGCTAGGGGACAGGGGAGTAATGAAAAACTGTTTTTT.

The chain combines TRBV27 with TRBJ2-7; D not certain. The V gene's germline CDR1 is MNHEY and CDR2 SMNVEV (reference sequence). V lost 3 bases to trimming and J lost 0 bases, with 6 bases between them. The CDR3 covers 13 residues. CDR3 region: CASSFSFSYEQYF. The DNA for the CDR3 is TGTGCCAGCAGTTTCTCCTTCTCCTACGAGCAGTACTTC.

The V and J genes are TRBV11-3 and TRBJ2-3; 9 bases are shared with TRBD1. The V gene end was trimmed by 4 bases and the J gene end by 11 bases; junction bases not matched to a gene: 7. Germline V gene sequence: CDR1 SGHNT, CDR2 YENEEA. The CDR3 totals 13 residues. The CDR3 DNA reads as TGTGCCAGCAGCTCATCCGGACAGGGGCTGCAGTATTTT. This sequence encodes CASSSSGQGLQYF.

V gene TRBV5-6 combines with J gene TRBJ2-7; tentative D call: TRBD1 (6 bases). Germline assignment: CDR1 SGHDT and CDR2 YYEEEE. CDR3 size: 14 residues. The germline V and J ends were trimmed by 4 bases and 1 base, with 12 bases remaining between them. DNA for the CDR3: TGTGCCAGCAGCACCGGGACACGATCCTACGAGCAGTACTTC. Amino acid sequence: CASSTGTRSYEQYF.

The V gene is TRBV10-3, the J gene TRBJ2-4, with D possibly being TRBD1 (7 bases). Germline V lookup: CDR1 ENHRY, CDR2 SYGVKD. V lost 4 bases, J lost 6 bases, and 25 bases lay in between. The CDR3 totals 18 residues. The CDR3 sequence: CAISGGPAGGTDTNIQYF. Written as DNA, the CDR3 is TGTGCCATCAGTGGCGGCCCAGCTGGGGGGACAGATACAAACATTCAGTACTTC.

J is TRBJ2-1 and V is TRBV12-5, with 9 positions matching TRBD1. This CDR3 is 18 amino acids long. CDR1 and CDR2 (germline): LGHNT, FRNRAP. J lost 4 bases, V lost 0 bases, and 10 bases had no gene match. For the CDR3, the DNA is TGTGCTAGTGGTTTGGTAGGCTTGGGACAGGGTAAATACAATGAGCAGTTCTTC. Encoded protein: CASGLVGLGQGKYNEQFF.

For the CDR3, the DNA is TGTGCCAGCGCCGGGGGCGGGGCGTACAATGAGCAGTTCTTC. This encodes CASAGGGAYNEQFF. V usage is TRBV9 and J usage is TRBJ2-1; the D gene could be TRBD1 or TRBD2 (6 bases each). Germline V gives CDR1 SGDLS, CDR2 YYNGEE. The CDR3 covers 14 residues. V dropped 7 bases and J dropped 4 bases, with 15 bases sitting between them.

The chain carries TRBV29-1 and TRBJ2-7; TRBD2 agrees at 11 bases. Per germline, CDR1 SQVTM and CDR2 ANQGSEA. The trim removed 5 bases at V and 4 bases at J, leaving 7 bases unmatched. CDR3 size: 14 residues. The CDR3 DNA is TGCAGCGTTCTTAGCGGGAGGGCCGGGTACGAGCAGTACTTC. It translates to CSVLSGRAGYEQYF.